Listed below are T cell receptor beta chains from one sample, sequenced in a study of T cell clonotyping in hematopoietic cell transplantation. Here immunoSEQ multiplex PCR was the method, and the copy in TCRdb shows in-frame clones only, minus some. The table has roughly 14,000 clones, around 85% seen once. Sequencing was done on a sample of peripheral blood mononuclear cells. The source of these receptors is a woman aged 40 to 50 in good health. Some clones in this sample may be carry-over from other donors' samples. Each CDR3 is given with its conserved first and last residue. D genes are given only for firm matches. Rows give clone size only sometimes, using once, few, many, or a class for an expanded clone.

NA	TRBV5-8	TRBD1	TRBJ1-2	CASSSGTDYGYTF	TGTGCCAGCAGCTCTGGGACAGACTATGGCTACACCTTC
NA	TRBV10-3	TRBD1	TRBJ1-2	CATGDRPNYGYTF	TGTGCCACCGGGGACAGACCTAACTATGGCTACACCTTC
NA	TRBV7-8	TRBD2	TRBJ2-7	CASSQLAGDYEQYF	TGTGCCAGCAGCCAACTAGCGGGAGACTACGAGCAGTACTTC
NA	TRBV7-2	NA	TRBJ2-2	CASSWGTRTGELFF	TGTGCCAGCAGCTGGGGGACTCGGACCGGGGAGCTGTTTTTC
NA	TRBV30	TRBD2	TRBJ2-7	CACSQGRGLGAYEQYF	TGTGCCTGCTCCCAGGGGAGGGGACTAGGGGCCTACGAGCAGTACTTC
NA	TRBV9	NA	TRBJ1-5	CASSVEGDVGQPQHF	TGTGCCAGCAGCGTAGAAGGGGACGTGGGTCAGCCCCAGCATTTT
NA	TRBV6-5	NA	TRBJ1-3	CASSYRVGNTIYF	TGTGCCAGCAGTTACAGGGTTGGAAACACCATATATTTT
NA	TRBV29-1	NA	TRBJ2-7	CSVEVRTREQYF	TGCAGCGTTGAAGTCCGCACTAGGGAGCAGTACTTC
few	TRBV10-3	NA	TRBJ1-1	CAISAVDGEAFF	TGTGCCATCAGTGCCGTGGACGGTGAAGCTTTCTTT
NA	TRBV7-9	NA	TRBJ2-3	CASSLLRGTDTQYF	TGTGCCAGCAGCCTTCTAAGGGGAACAGATACGCAGTATTTT
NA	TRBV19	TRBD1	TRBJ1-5	CASSNRDSNQPQHF	TGTGCCAGTAGTAACCGGGACAGTAATCAGCCCCAGCATTTT
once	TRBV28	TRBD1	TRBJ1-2	CAGRWTGTNYGYTF	TGTGCCGGCAGATGGACAGGAACTAACTATGGCTACACCTTC
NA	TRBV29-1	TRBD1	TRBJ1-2	CSVTKTGANYGYTF	TGCAGCGTTACGAAGACAGGGGCTAACTATGGCTACACCTTC
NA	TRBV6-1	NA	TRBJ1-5	CASAISSNQPQHF	TGTGCCAGCGCAATTTCGAGCAATCAGCCCCAGCATTTT
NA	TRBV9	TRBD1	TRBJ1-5	CASSVTGDNQPQHF	TGTGCCAGCAGCGTTACAGGGGATAACCAGCCCCAGCATTTT
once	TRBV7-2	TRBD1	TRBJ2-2	CASSPDRGQFGELFF	TGTGCCAGCAGCCCGGACAGGGGGCAGTTCGGGGAGCTGTTTTTT
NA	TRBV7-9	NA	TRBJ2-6	CASHGAGANVLTF	TGTGCCAGTCATGGGGCTGGGGCCAACGTCCTGACTTTC
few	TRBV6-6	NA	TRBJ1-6	CASRAPGDVNSPLHF	TGTGCCAGCAGGGCCCCAGGGGATGTGAATTCACCCCTCCACTTT
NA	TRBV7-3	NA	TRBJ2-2	CASRLGRDTGELFF	TGTGCCAGCAGATTGGGGAGAGACACCGGGGAGCTGTTTTTT
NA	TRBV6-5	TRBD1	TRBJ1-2	CASSRARDREYGYTF	TGTGCCAGCAGCCGTGCCCGGGACAGAGAGTATGGCTACACCTTC
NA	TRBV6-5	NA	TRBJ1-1	CASSPRRSTQAFF	TGTGCCAGCAGTCCGAGGAGGAGCACCCAAGCTTTCTTT
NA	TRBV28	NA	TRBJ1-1	CASSSLEAFF	TGTGCCAGCAGTTCTCTTGAAGCTTTCTTT
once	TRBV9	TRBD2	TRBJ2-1	CASSVEGRLADNEQFF	TGTGCCAGCAGCGTAGAGGGGAGACTAGCGGACAATGAGCAGTTCTTC
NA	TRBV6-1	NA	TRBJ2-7	CASTNSYGYEQYF	TGTGCCAGCACTAACTCCTACGGCTACGAGCAGTACTTC
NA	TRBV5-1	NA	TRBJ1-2	CASSITTENYGYTF	TGCGCCAGCAGCATAACGACAGAGAACTATGGCTACACCTTC
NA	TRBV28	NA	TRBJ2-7	CASTQGAIHEQYF	TGTGCCAGCACTCAAGGGGCGATCCACGAGCAGTACTTC
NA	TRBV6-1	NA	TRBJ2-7	CASKESTGSYEQYF	TGTGCCAGCAAAGAATCGACAGGCTCCTACGAGCAGTACTTC
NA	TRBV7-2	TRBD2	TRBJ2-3	CASSLLRLSSGTDTQYF	TGTGCCAGCAGCTTGCTTAGGTTGTCTAGCGGTACAGATACGCAGTATTTT
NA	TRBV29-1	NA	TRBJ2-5	CSVEASLETQYF	TGCAGCGTTGAAGCTAGCCTAGAGACCCAGTACTTC
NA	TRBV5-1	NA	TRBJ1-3	CASSRETGNTIYF	TGCGCCAGCAGCAGGGAAACCGGAAACACCATATATTTT
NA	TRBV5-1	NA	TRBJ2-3	CASRPGTDTQYF	TGCGCCAGCAGACCTGGTACAGATACGCAGTATTTT
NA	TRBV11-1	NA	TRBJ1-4	CASSFGTAATNEKLFF	TGTGCCAGCAGCTTTGGGACGGCGGCAACTAATGAAAAACTGTTTTTT
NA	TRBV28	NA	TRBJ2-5	CATSLGGTQETQYF	TGTGCCACGTCCCTGGGCGGGACCCAAGAGACCCAGTACTTC
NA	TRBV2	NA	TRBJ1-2	CASNLDGIYGYTF	TGTGCCAGCAACCTGGACGGCATCTATGGCTACACCTTC
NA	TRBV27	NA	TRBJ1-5	CASSLSSTRMQPQHF	TGTGCCAGCAGTTTATCTTCGACTAGGATGCAGCCCCAGCATTTT
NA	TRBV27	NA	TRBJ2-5	CASSRDSFGRETQYF	TGTGCCAGCAGCCGAGACAGCTTCGGTAGGGAGACCCAGTACTTC
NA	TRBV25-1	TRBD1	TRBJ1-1	CASSELGQGGTEAFF	TGTGCCAGCAGTGAACTAGGACAGGGAGGGACTGAAGCTTTCTTT
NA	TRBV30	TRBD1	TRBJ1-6	CAFQEDRAYNSPLHF	TGTGCCTTCCAAGAGGACAGGGCCTATAATTCACCCCTCCACTTT
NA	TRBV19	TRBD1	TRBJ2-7	CASSTGQGADEQYF	TGTGCCAGTAGTACGGGACAGGGGGCGGACGAGCAGTACTTC
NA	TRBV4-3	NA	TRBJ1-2	CASSQELGTRENYGYTF	TGCGCCAGCAGCCAAGAATTGGGGACAAGGGAGAACTATGGCTACACCTTC
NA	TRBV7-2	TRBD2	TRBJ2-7	CASSLPRTSGRSSYEQYF	TGTGCCAGCAGCTTACCCCGGACTAGCGGGAGGAGCTCCTACGAGCAGTACTTC
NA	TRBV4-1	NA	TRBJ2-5	CASSQVPAALQETQYF	TGCGCCAGCAGCCAAGTTCCAGCGGCCCTGCAAGAGACCCAGTACTTC
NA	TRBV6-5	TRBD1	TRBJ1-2	CASSIFSDREEGYTF	TGTGCCAGCAGTATTTTCTCAGACAGGGAAGAGGGCTACACCTTC
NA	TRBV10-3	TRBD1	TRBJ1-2	CAISGTDYGYTF	TGTGCCATCAGCGGGACAGACTATGGCTACACCTTC
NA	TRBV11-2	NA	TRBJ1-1	CASSLGGREAFF	TGTGCCAGCAGCTTAGGGGGCAGGGAAGCTTTCTTT
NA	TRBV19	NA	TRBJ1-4	CASKPRYTGEKLFF	TGTGCCAGTAAACCTCGCTACACCGGTGAAAAACTGTTTTTT
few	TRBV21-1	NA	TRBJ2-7	CASSDRDRAYYEQYF	TGTGCCAGCAGCGACAGGGATCGAGCCTACTACGAGCAGTACTTC
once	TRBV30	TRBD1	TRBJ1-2	CAWSRTGDRYGYTF	TGTGCCTGGAGTAGGACAGGGGATCGCTATGGCTACACCTTC
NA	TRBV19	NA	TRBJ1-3	CARGSQQRNTIYF	TGTGCCAGGGGTTCACAACAACGAAACACCATATATTTT
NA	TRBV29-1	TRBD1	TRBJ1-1	CSAVPGGTEAFF	TGCAGCGCTGTGCCAGGGGGTACTGAAGCTTTCTTT
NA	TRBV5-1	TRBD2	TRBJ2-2	CASSFGGGALTGELFF	TGCGCCAGCAGCTTCGGCGGGGGGGCCCTCACCGGGGAGCTGTTTTTT